The clone carrying this T cell receptor (beta chain) showed up many times. The data were taken from a study of T cell repertoires in cytomegalovirus infection. Study as a whole: CMV infection together with matching HLA type was indicated by public TCR beta signatures.

The CDR3 runs to 16 residues. Trimming removed 1 base at V and 0 bases at J, with 12 bases between. Germline V gene sequence: CDR1 SGHTA, CDR2 FQGNSA. TCRdb used MiXCR to reprocess the reads, holding one entry per CDR3 protein. Here the sample spans roughly 280,000 distinct CDR3 sequences, roughly 10% being singletons. The receptor comes from a human donor in good health (CMV status not recorded). Some clones in this sample may be carry-over from other donors' samples. The material sequenced was PBMCs. The chain carries TRBV7-2 and TRBJ1-1; D is undetermined. The CDR3 here is CASSLEVRHMNTEAFF. The CDR3 DNA follows: TGTGCCAGCAGCTTAGAAGTGAGGCACATGAACACTGAAGCTTTCTTT.